The rows below give T cell receptor beta chains drawn from one sample of a study of T-cell memory formation after mild COVID-19. Each CDR3 protein gets one entry after TCRdb re-called the 5' RACE reads with MiXCR. The repertoire holds some 150,000 distinct CDR3 sequences, with about 25% as singletons. Sequences were obtained from PBMCs or a T cell subset sorted from them (not recorded which). All receptors come from an adult woman who had mild COVID-19 (a few samples of this study predate the infection). Cell type and time point are not known. The CDR3 runs from the conserved cysteine through the conserved F or W. The D gene is left open where the match is weak. Clone size is stated in some rows and not others, as once, few, many or a class when expanded.

J	D	size	V	DNA	CDR3
TRBJ2-3	TRBD2	few	TRBV5-6	TGTGCCAGCAGCTCCGACACCGCGGGAGCAGATACGCAGTATTTT	CASSSDTAGADTQYF
TRBJ2-1	NA	few	TRBV15	TGTGCCACCAGCCCCCACTCCTACAATGAGCAGTTCTTC	CATSPHSYNEQFF
TRBJ2-1	NA	few	TRBV7-2	TGTGCCAGCAGCTTAGCTCGCGTCGGGGGCCTATTATACAATGAGCAGTTCTTC	CASSLARVGGLLYNEQFF
TRBJ1-1	TRBD1	few	TRBV7-6	TGTGCCAGCAGCTTCGAAATTAGACAGGGGCGATCGGACACTGAAGCTTTCTTT	CASSFEIRQGRSDTEAFF
TRBJ1-3	NA	NA	TRBV5-1	TGCGCCAGCAGCTTGGCCAGGACAGCTGGAAACACCATATATTTT	CASSLARTAGNTIYF
TRBJ1-1	NA	NA	TRBV24-1	TGTGCCACCTCAGGGTCGAGGGGTGAAGCTTTCTTT	CATSGSRGEAFF
TRBJ2-1	TRBD1	few	TRBV4-1	TGCGCCAGCAGCCAAGAAGGACAGGGGGATGATGAGCAGTTCTTC	CASSQEGQGDDEQFF
TRBJ2-1	TRBD2	NA	TRBV15	TGTGCCACCAGCCTTACTAGCGGGGGACCCTCTTGGCAGTTCTTC	CATSLTSGGPSWQFF
TRBJ2-2	NA	few	TRBV10-3	TGTGCCATCAGTGAGTCGAAATACGGGGAGCTGTTTTTT	CAISESKYGELFF
TRBJ2-3	NA	NA	TRBV12-3/TRBV12-4	TGTGCCAGCAGTTTCGGGGGGCGCACAGATACGCAGTATTTT	CASSFGGRTDTQYF
TRBJ2-1	NA	few	TRBV15	TGTGCCACCAGCAGAGATGGCAGGGACGGCTCCGATGAGCAGTTCTTC	CATSRDGRDGSDEQFF
TRBJ1-5	NA	NA	TRBV7-9	TGTGCCAGCAGCCCCAAGGGTAGCAATCAGCCCCAGCATTTT	CASSPKGSNQPQHF
TRBJ2-5	NA	NA	TRBV30	TGTGCCTGGAGCCCTCTAGGGGGGGCCGAGACCCAGTACTTC	CAWSPLGGAETQYF
TRBJ2-3	TRBD2	few	TRBV7-6	TGTGCCAGCAGCAGTAGCGGGGGGAGGGCAGATACGCAGTATTTT	CASSSSGGRADTQYF
TRBJ1-5	NA	NA	TRBV20-1	TGCAGTGCTAGAGATCCGAGGGAGGATCAGCCCCAGCATTTT	CSARDPREDQPQHF
TRBJ1-1	NA	few	TRBV20-1	TGCAGTGCTAGATTGGGTTTCACTGAAGCTTTCTTT	CSARLGFTEAFF
TRBJ2-7	NA	few	TRBV7-8	TGTGCCAGCAGCCTATCGCTTACCTACGAGCAGTACTTC	CASSLSLTYEQYF
TRBJ1-1	NA	few	TRBV6-5	TGTGCCAGCATCTCGGCTGTGAACTCCGAAGCTTTCTTT	CASISAVNSEAFF
TRBJ2-4	TRBD1	NA	TRBV24-1	TGTGCCACTAAGACAGGGAGTAACAACATTCAGTACTTC	CATKTGSNNIQYF
TRBJ2-7	TRBD1	NA	TRBV6-2/TRBV6-3	TGTGCCAGCAGTTACGGCGAGGACAGGCAATACGAGCAGTACTTC	CASSYGEDRQYEQYF
TRBJ2-7	NA	few	TRBV23-1	TGCGCCAGCAGTCTCCGGGAAAAAAACGACGAGCAGTACTTC	CASSLREKNDEQYF
TRBJ1-1	NA	few	TRBV19	TGTGCCAGTAGCCCTTGGGAGGGAAGGTTCACTGAAGCTTTCTTT	CASSPWEGRFTEAFF
TRBJ2-3	NA	NA	TRBV7-3	TGTGCCAGCAGCTTGGGGAATATAGATACGCAGTATTTT	CASSLGNIDTQYF
TRBJ2-3	NA	NA	TRBV7-2	TGTGCCAGCAGCTTCTTGGGCAACACAGATACGCAGTATTTT	CASSFLGNTDTQYF
TRBJ2-1	NA	NA	TRBV24-1	TGTGCCACCAGCTCCACTGATCAGGTGGATGAGCAGTTCTTC	CATSSTDQVDEQFF
TRBJ2-7	TRBD1	once	TRBV7-9	TGTGCCAGCAGCTTAGGGACAGGAAGCTTTTACGAGCAGTACTTC	CASSLGTGSFYEQYF
TRBJ2-1	NA	NA	TRBV27	TGTGCCAGCAGTTTTCGGGGGTCCTATGAGCAGTTCTTC	CASSFRGSYEQFF
TRBJ2-7	NA	few	TRBV27	TGTGCCAGCAGTTCAATAGGGACGCTTTCCTACGAGCAGTACTTC	CASSSIGTLSYEQYF
TRBJ1-6	NA	NA	TRBV4-3	TGCGCCAGCCGGGGGGAATCAGGGGTCTCCTATAATTCACCCCTCCACTTT	CASRGESGVSYNSPLHF
TRBJ2-3	NA	NA	TRBV5-1	TGCGCCAGCAGCTTGGTGGTTCAGGGAAGGAATACGCAGTATTTT	CASSLVVQGRNTQYF
TRBJ2-7	NA	few	TRBV20-1	TGCAGTGCTAGATTCCAGCTCTCCTACGAGCAGTACTTC	CSARFQLSYEQYF
TRBJ1-2	NA	NA	TRBV5-5	TGTGCCAGCAGCAATCCGGGTTTCGGGGACTATGGCTACACCTTC	CASSNPGFGDYGYTF
TRBJ2-1	TRBD2	NA	TRBV7-3	TGTGCCAGCAGTCCTAGCGGGAGTGGGATAAACTACAATGAGCAGTTCTTC	CASSPSGSGINYNEQFF
TRBJ2-1	TRBD2	NA	TRBV20-1	TGCAGTGCTGCCGGGACTAGCGGCTACACGTCAAACAATGAGCAGTTCTTC	CSAAGTSGYTSNNEQFF
TRBJ2-2	NA	NA	TRBV14	TGTGCCAGCAGCCAAGATAGGACCTCAGGGGACACCGGGGAGCTGTTTTTT	CASSQDRTSGDTGELFF
TRBJ2-3	TRBD2	few	TRBV7-9	TGTGCCAGCAGCTTAGGACTAGCGTCCACAGATACGCAGTATTTT	CASSLGLASTDTQYF
TRBJ2-2	NA	NA	TRBV4-1	TGCGCCAGCAGCCAAGGGCAGGCGGACACCGGGGAGCTGTTTTTT	CASSQGQADTGELFF
TRBJ2-7	NA	few	TRBV7-9	TGTGCCAGCAGCTCGGGACTTCAGGTCTACGAGCAGTACTTC	CASSSGLQVYEQYF
TRBJ2-7	NA	few	TRBV6-2/TRBV6-3	TGTGCCAGCAGTTACTCTAGCGACCACTACGAGCAGTACTTC	CASSYSSDHYEQYF
TRBJ2-1	TRBD2	once	TRBV7-2	TGTGCCAGCAGCCCCGGGACTAGCGGGGGGGTTTCCTACAATGAGCAGTTCTTC	CASSPGTSGGVSYNEQFF
TRBJ2-1	NA	few	TRBV24-1	TGTGCCACCAGTGATTTGGCAGGGGAACGCGACAATGAGCAGTTCTTC	CATSDLAGERDNEQFF
TRBJ1-5	NA	NA	TRBV5-1	TGCGCCAGCAGCTCGACTACAGCTTTGGCAGATCAGCCCCAGCATTTT	CASSSTTALADQPQHF
TRBJ2-7	NA	NA	TRBV7-6	TGTGCCAGCAGCTTAGGGACCAACCGTTACGAGCAGTACTTC	CASSLGTNRYEQYF
TRBJ1-1	NA	NA	TRBV19	TGTGCCAGTAGTATAGAAGGGAGTTACGGCTCTGAAGCTTTCTTT	CASSIEGSYGSEAFF
TRBJ1-1	NA	NA	TRBV12-3/TRBV12-4	TGTGCCAGCAGTTTTTGGGAAAATCCCGCTGAAGCTTTCTTT	CASSFWENPAEAFF